The 27 T cell receptor beta chains reported below all come from one sample, sequenced in a study of OX40 agonist ivuxolimab in advanced cancers. Sequencing used immunoSEQ multiplex PCR; TCRdb keeps in-frame clones, though not all of them. Of fewer than 85,000 clones detected, just under 95% appear once; the ten largest clones hold roughly 9.6%. The sequencing here drew on CD4+ or CD8+ T cells sorted from blood, taken in a trial of the OX40 agonist ivuxolimab. The receptors were gathered from an adult with an advanced solid tumor such as melanoma, head and neck, liver or kidney cancer.

CDR3 region: CASSFNPLAEYQETQYF. CDR3 nucleotides: TGTGCCAGCAGCTTCAATCCACTAGCGGAGTACCAAGAGACCCAGTACTTC. This sequence joins TRBV7-2 and TRBJ2-5; TRBD2 matches 8 bases. Germline V gene data show CDR1 as SGHTA and CDR2 as FQGNSA. Trimming took 3 bases from V and 0 from J; bases not matched to a gene: 9. The CDR3 extends over 17 amino acids.

The chain links TRBV11-3 to TRBJ1-3; 7 bases are shared with TRBD1. J gave up 4 bases and V 2 bases, and 2 bases lay outside the gene matches. CDR1 and CDR2 from the germline V gene are SGHNT and YENEEA. The CDR3 spans 14 residues. CDR3 loop: CASSLRGHGNTIYF. For the CDR3, the DNA is TGTGCCAGCAGCTTAAGGGGGCACGGAAACACCATATATTTT.

This chain joins TRBV7-9 and TRBJ1-6; the D is unclear. Germline CDR1 SEHNR, CDR2 FQNEAQ (reference sequence). Trimming shortened V by 5 bases and J by 7 bases, and 12 bases separated the two germline ends. CDR3 length: 14 amino acids. DNA of the CDR3: TGTGCCAGCAGCCCCGGGATGCTCAATTCACCCCTCCACTTT. Protein product: CASSPGMLNSPLHF. Complete variable domain (other parts from reference TRBV7-9 and TRBJ1-6): DTGVSQNPRHKITKRGQNVTFRCDPISEHNRLYWYRQTLGQGPEFLTYFQNEAQLEKSRLLSDRFSAERPKGSFSTLEIQRTEQGDSAMYLCASSPGMLNSPLHFGNGTRLTVT.

The chain employs TRBV7-7 and TRBJ2-2; no definite D call. The CDR3 runs 17 residues. CDR1 is SSHAT, CDR2 FNYEAQ, per germline (reference sequence). Trimming stripped 1 base from V and 1 base from J, with 13 bases between. CDR3 loop: CASSLGYPAGNTGELFF. The CDR3 DNA reads as TGTGCCAGCAGCTTAGGGTACCCGGCAGGGAACACCGGGGAGCTGTTTTTT.

The chain uses TRBV4-3 and TRBJ2-3, with TRBD2 matching 9 bases. Germline CDR1 and CDR2: LGHNA and YSLEER. This CDR3 has 15 amino acids. The trim removed 4 bases at V and 1 base at J, leaving 3 bases unmatched. This CDR3 reads CASSPASGGTDTQYF. The CDR3 DNA reads TGCGCCAGCAGCCCAGCTAGCGGGGGCACAGATACGCAGTATTTT.

The chain uses TRBV6-1 and TRBJ2-7; D gene ambiguous. CDR3 length: 13 residues. The ends were cut back, 2 bases at V and 2 bases at J, with 7 bases in the middle. Germline V gene data show CDR1 as MNHNS and CDR2 as SASEGT. The CDR3 bases are TGTGCCAGCAGTGAATATTCAACCTACGAGCAGTACTTC. Its translation: CASSEYSTYEQYF.

The chain couples TRBV19 to TRBJ2-1; 9 nucleotides agree with TRBD1. V lost 5 bases, J lost 12 bases, and 14 bases stayed unmatched. The length of the CDR3 is 15 residues. Looked up from germline, CDR1 is LNHDA and CDR2 is SQIVND (reference sequence). CDR3: CASSSSGQGFSGQFF. CDR3 sequence (DNA): TGTGCCAGTAGTTCGTCCGGACAGGGGTTTAGTGGGCAGTTCTTC.

The chain couples TRBV4-1 to TRBJ1-2, with no clear D. Germline CDR1 reads MGHRA; CDR2 reads YSYEKL. There are 14 residues in the CDR3. V was cut by 2 bases and J by 1 base, with 8 bases left in between. The CDR3 DNA reads as TGCGCCAGCAGCCAAACACAACTTAACTATGGCTACACCTTC. Translated, it gives CASSQTQLNYGYTF.

This sequence joins TRBV11-2 and TRBJ1-6; 9 nucleotides align to TRBD1. In germline, CDR1 is SGHAT, CDR2 FQNNGV. CDR3 length: 15 residues. J lost 7 bases, V lost 5 bases, and 6 bases had no gene match. DNA for the CDR3: TGTGCCAGCAGCCCAACAGGGGGCGAGAATTCACCCCTCCACTTT. Residues: CASSPTGGENSPLHF. Looking up the rest from reference TRBV11-2 and TRBJ1-6 gives the full variable domain: EAGVAQSPRYKIIEKRQSVAFWCNPISGHATLYWYQQILGQGPKLLIQFQNNGVVDDSQLPKDRFSAERLKGVDSTLKIQPAKLEDSAVYLCASSPTGGENSPLHFGNGTRLTVT.

J is TRBJ1-4 and V is TRBV27, with a tentative D call TRBD1 (6 bases). Germline lookup yields CDR1 MNHEY and CDR2 SMNVEV (reference sequence). The CDR3 is made up of 15 amino acids. V was pared by 4 bases and J by 0 bases, with 9 bases between. CDR3 DNA: TGTGCCAGCAGTTGGCAGGGGCCAACTAATGAAAAACTGTTTTTT. Translation: CASSWQGPTNEKLFF.

The V gene is TRBV7-9, the J gene TRBJ2-7; the match to TRBD1 covers 8 bases. Germline CDR1 and CDR2: SEHNR and FQNEAQ (reference sequence). There are 16 residues in the CDR3. The junction had 9 bases not matched to a gene; V was cut back by 0 bases and J by 5 bases. The CDR3 DNA is TGTGCCAGCAGCTTAGCGCTTCAGGGGGCGGTAGACGAGCAGTACTTC. Its translation: CASSLALQGAVDEQYF.

V is TRBV7-9 and J is TRBJ2-7; 10 nucleotides match TRBD1. This CDR3 is 16 amino acids long. V dropped 2 bases and J dropped 7; count of bases not matched to a gene: 11. In germline, CDR1 is SEHNR, CDR2 FQNEAQ (reference sequence). This CDR3 reads CASSLQGTGVWREQYF. CDR3 in DNA: TGTGCCAGCAGCTTACAAGGGACAGGGGTGTGGAGAGAGCAGTACTTC. Drawing the rest from reference TRBV7-9 and TRBJ2-7, the complete variable domain is DTGVSQNPRHKITKRGQNVTFRCDPISEHNRLYWYRQTLGQGPEFLTYFQNEAQLEKSRLLSDRFSAERPKGSFSTLEIQRTEQGDSAMYLCASSLQGTGVWREQYFGPGTRLTVT.

This clone has just one count. J is TRBJ1-2 and V is TRBV29-1; TRBD1 matches at 7 bases. Losses at the gene ends were 0 bases for V and 4 bases for J; bases not matched to a gene: 2. There are 13 residues in the CDR3. Germline CDR1 and CDR2: SQVTM and ANQGSEA. The CDR3 loop reads CSVEEQGRYGYTF. DNA of the CDR3: TGCAGCGTTGAAGAACAGGGGCGCTATGGCTACACCTTC.

The chain combines TRBV16 with TRBJ2-2; the D is unclear. Germline CDR1 is KGHSY and CDR2 is FQNENV. The CDR3 covers 15 residues. The V and J ends lost 7 bases and 1 base respectively, with 13 bases between them. The CDR3 region is CASTGWQENTGELFF. CDR3 sequence (DNA): TGTGCCAGCACTGGTTGGCAGGAGAACACCGGGGAGCTGTTTTTT.

This chain uses TRBV5-1 with TRBJ1-1; a weak D match, TRBD1 (5 bases). From germline, CDR1 is SGHRS and CDR2 YFSETQ. There are 14 residues in the CDR3. V was shortened by 3 bases and J by 4 bases, with 13 bases between the two germline ends. The CDR3 loop reads CASSWSGGVTEAFF. CDR3 bases: TGCGCCAGCAGCTGGTCGGGGGGAGTCACTGAAGCTTTCTTT.

The chain couples TRBV7-3 to TRBJ2-3; D is undetermined. The V gene lost 0 bases and the J gene lost 5 bases, with 0 bases spanning the gap. Germline CDR1 SGHTA, CDR2 FQGTGA. The CDR3 extends over 11 amino acids. CDR3 region: CASSLTDTQYF. CDR3 coding DNA: TGTGCCAGCAGCTTAACAGATACGCAGTATTTT.

With regard to this clone: The same CDR3 can be traced to other DNA sequences in this sample. The rearrangement links TRBV6-1 to TRBJ2-7, with D perhaps matching TRBD1 or TRBD2 (5 bases each). The V gene's germline CDR1 is MNHNS and CDR2 SASEGT. The germline V and J ends were trimmed by 6 bases and 3 bases, with 18 bases remaining between them. CDR3 length: 15 amino acids. CDR3 bases: TGTGCCAGCAGAGCCGGGACCCAGGCGGGCTACGAGCAGTACTTC. It yields the protein CASRAGTQAGYEQYF.

The V and J genes are TRBV6-1 and TRBJ2-7; possible D gene TRBD2, 6 bases. V was pared by 11 bases and J by 3 bases, with 17 bases between. Looked up from germline, CDR1 is MNHNS and CDR2 is SASEGT. This CDR3 has 13 amino acids. The CDR3 sequence is CAGSGSGGYEQYF. CDR3 coding DNA: TGTGCCGGATCGGGTAGCGGAGGCTACGAGCAGTACTTC.

The chain has TRBV27 and TRBJ2-1; D gene ambiguous. Trimming removed 1 base at V and 8 bases at J, with 15 bases between. Germline V lookup: CDR1 MNHEY, CDR2 SMNVEV (reference sequence). The CDR3 contains 15 residues. CDR3 in amino acids: CASSLWTDLTDEQFF. In nucleotides, the CDR3 is TGTGCCAGCAGTTTATGGACGGACCTTACGGATGAGCAGTTCTTC.

This clone was seen only once. The V call is TRBV2, the J call TRBJ2-7, with 8 positions matching TRBD2. CDR1 and CDR2 (germline): SNHLY, FYNNEI. The CDR3 has 12 residues. Unmatched junction bases numbered 5, after V lost 11 bases and J lost 2 bases. The CDR3 region has the DNA TGTGCCGGGTATAGCGGGGCCTACGAGCAGTACTTC. Its protein product is CAGYSGAYEQYF. Complete variable domain (other parts from reference TRBV2 and TRBJ2-7): EPEVTQTPSHQVTQMGQEVILRCVPISNHLYFYWYRQILGQKVEFLVSFYNNEISEKSEIFDDQFSVERPDGSNFTLKIRSTKLEDSAMYFCAGYSGAYEQYFGPGTRLTVT.

The chain couples TRBV9 to TRBJ2-7, with TRBD2 as a possible D gene (5 bases). This CDR3 is 12 amino acids long. Trimming stripped 3 bases from V and 1 base from J, with 5 bases between. Germline V gene sequence: CDR1 SGDLS, CDR2 YYNGEE. The CDR3 bases are TGTGCCAGCAGCGGAGGGTCCTACGAGCAGTACTTC. Translation gives CASSGGSYEQYF.

The V gene is TRBV4-1, the J gene TRBJ1-1; D perhaps matches TRBD1 (5 bases). Trimming left V 5 bases short and J 9 bases short, with 13 bases between. Germline loops: CDR1 MGHRA, CDR2 YSYEKL. This CDR3 has 12 amino acids. The CDR3: CASSLVRGQAFF. CDR3 coding DNA: TGCGCCAGCAGCTTGGTTCGGGGCCAAGCTTTCTTT.

This clone was observed a few times. The genes are TRBV7-8 and TRBJ1-5, with D unresolved. This CDR3 is 14 amino acids long. CDR1 is SGHVS and CDR2 is FQNEAQ in the germline V gene. The germline V and J ends were trimmed by 2 bases and 6 bases, with 11 bases remaining between them. Here the CDR3 reads CASSLHLSPQPQHF. The CDR3 DNA reads TGTGCCAGCAGCTTACACCTATCCCCTCAGCCCCAGCATTTT. Drawing the rest from reference TRBV7-8 and TRBJ1-5, the complete variable domain is GAGVSQSPRYKVAKRGQDVALRCDPISGHVSLFWYQQALGQGPEFLTYFQNEAQLDKSGLPSDRFFAERPEGSVSTLKIQRTQQEDSAVYLCASSLHLSPQPQHFGDGTRLSIL.

This rearrangement joins TRBV13 to TRBJ2-5; 8 bases match TRBD2. Trimming cost V 5 bases and J 1 base; bases outside gene matches: 3. CDR1 is PRHDT, CDR2 FYEKMQ, per germline (reference sequence). This CDR3 has 14 residues. CDR3 bases: TGTGCCAGCAGCACCGCGGGGGGCCAAGAGACCCAGTACTTC. It encodes CASSTAGGQETQYF.

The CDR3 DNA reads as TGTGCCAGCAGCCCCCCGGGTTGGTCAGGGACCACCCAAGAGACCCAGTACTTC. This sequence encodes CASSPPGWSGTTQETQYF. This chain connects TRBV9 to TRBJ2-5; D might be TRBD1 or TRBD2, each matching 5 bases. Trimming removed 4 bases from V and 1 base from J, with 23 bases in between. This CDR3 region has 18 residues. Germline V gene data show CDR1 as SGDLS and CDR2 as YYNGEE.

This chain joins TRBV13 and TRBJ1-1; TRBD1 might be the D (5 bases). The germline V gene has CDR1 PRHDT and CDR2 FYEKMQ (reference sequence). The CDR3 covers 13 residues. V lost 1 base to trimming and J lost 6 bases, with 9 bases between them. The CDR3 loop is CASSLAEGPEAFF. The CDR3 DNA reads TGTGCCAGCAGCTTAGCTGAGGGGCCTGAAGCTTTCTTT.

This clone has just one count. This chain uses TRBV19 with TRBJ1-2; a possible D gene is TRBD1 (5 bases). Germline values: CDR1 LNHDA, CDR2 SQIVND (reference sequence). CDR3 length: 12 amino acids. V shed 3 bases and J shed 6 bases, with 8 bases lying between them. CDR3 nucleotide sequence: TGTGCCAGTAGTATCCCAGGGCATGGCTACACCTTC. This gives the protein CASSIPGHGYTF.